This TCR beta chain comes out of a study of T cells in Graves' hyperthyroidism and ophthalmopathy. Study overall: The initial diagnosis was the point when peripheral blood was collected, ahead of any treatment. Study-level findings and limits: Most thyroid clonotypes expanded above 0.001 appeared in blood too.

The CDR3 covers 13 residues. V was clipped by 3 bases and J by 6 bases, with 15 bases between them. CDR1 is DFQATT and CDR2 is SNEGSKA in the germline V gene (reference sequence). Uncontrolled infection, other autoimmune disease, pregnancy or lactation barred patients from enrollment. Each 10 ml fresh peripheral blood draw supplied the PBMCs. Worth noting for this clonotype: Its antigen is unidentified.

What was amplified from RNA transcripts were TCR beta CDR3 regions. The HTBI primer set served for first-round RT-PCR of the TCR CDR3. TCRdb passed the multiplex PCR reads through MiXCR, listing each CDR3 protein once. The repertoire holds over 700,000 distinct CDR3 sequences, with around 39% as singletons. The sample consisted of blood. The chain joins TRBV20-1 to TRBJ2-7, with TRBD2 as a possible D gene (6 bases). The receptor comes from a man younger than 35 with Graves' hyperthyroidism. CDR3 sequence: CSAREGIGVEQYF. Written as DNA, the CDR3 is TGCAGTGCTAGGGAGGGAATTGGGGTCGAGCAGTACTTC.